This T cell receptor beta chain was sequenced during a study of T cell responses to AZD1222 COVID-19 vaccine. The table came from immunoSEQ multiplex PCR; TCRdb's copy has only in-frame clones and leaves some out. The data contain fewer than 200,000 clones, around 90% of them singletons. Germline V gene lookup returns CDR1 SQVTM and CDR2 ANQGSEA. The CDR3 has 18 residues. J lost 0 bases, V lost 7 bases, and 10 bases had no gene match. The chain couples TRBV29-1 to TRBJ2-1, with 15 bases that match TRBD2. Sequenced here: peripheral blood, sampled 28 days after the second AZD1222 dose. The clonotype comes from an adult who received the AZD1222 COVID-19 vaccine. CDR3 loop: CSAPGLAGGRSSYNEQFF. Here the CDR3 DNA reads TGCAGCGCGCCGGGACTAGCGGGAGGCCGAAGCTCCTACAATGAGCAGTTCTTC.